This T cell receptor (beta chain) was sequenced for a study of blood T cell repertoires in COVID-19. Study in general: Acute and convalescent COVID-19 specimens originated in the United States, Italy and Spain. The analysed material was cDNA or gDNA that came from T cells, B-cell-depleted T cells, or PBMCs.

In the authors' methods: The authors estimated nucleated cell counts from reference gene primer amplification. Measured with immunoSEQ multiplex PCR; TCRdb has only the in-frame clones, and not every one. V and J calls and clone size follow that table, whereas D and trimming were derived from the DNA. This sample has about 200,000 clones, with approximately 86% found just once. Germline V CDR1 and CDR2: MNHEY, SVGAGI. This CDR3 comprises 15 residues. Losses at the gene ends were 6 bases for V and 1 base for J; bases not matched to a gene: 9. This TCR derives from a man aged 55 to 70 with acute or convalescent COVID-19. The sample taken for sequencing was peripheral blood. The V call is TRBV6-5, the J call TRBJ2-7; 7 nucleotides agree with TRBD1. The CDR3 coding sequence is TGTGCCAGCAGCAACTCTCCGGGACAGTCCTACGAGCAGTACTTC. This encodes CASSNSPGQSYEQYF.